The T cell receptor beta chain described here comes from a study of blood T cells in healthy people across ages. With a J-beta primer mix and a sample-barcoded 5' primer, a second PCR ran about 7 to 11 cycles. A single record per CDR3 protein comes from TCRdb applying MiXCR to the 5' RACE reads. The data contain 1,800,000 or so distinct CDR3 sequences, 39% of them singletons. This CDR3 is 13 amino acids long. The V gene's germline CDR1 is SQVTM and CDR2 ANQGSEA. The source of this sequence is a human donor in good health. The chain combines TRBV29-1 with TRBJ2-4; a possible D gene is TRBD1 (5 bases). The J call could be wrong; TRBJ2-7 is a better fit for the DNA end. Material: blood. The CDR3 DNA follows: TGCAGCGTTGAACGGGTCCAGGGTGGCGAGCAGTACTTC. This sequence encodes CSVERVQGGEQYF.